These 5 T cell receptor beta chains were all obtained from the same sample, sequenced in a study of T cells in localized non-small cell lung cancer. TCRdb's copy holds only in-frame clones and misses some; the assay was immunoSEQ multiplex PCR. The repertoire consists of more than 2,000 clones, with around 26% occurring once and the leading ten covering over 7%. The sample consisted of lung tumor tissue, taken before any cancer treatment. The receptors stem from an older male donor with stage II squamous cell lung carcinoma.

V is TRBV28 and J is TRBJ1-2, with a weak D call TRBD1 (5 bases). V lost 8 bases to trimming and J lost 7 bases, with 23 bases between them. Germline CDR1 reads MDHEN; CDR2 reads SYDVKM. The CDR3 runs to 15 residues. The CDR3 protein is CASGLTGPTRSGYTF. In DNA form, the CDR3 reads TGTGCCAGCGGTCTAACGGGACCTACGAGGTCTGGCTACACCTTC.

CDR3: CASSAPENSPLHF. In DNA form, the CDR3 reads TGTGCCAGCAGCGCTCCAGAGAATTCACCCCTCCACTTT. The V gene is TRBV6-8, the J gene TRBJ1-6; D is ambiguous. Per germline, CDR1 MNHGY and CDR2 SAAAGT. Trimming removed 6 bases from V and 7 bases from J, with 10 bases in between. The CDR3 covers 13 residues.

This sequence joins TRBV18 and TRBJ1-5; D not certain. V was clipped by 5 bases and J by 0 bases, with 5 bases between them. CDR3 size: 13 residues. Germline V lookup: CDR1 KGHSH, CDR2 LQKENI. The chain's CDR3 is CASSSHSNQPQHF. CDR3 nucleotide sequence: TGTGCCAGCTCAAGTCATAGCAATCAGCCCCAGCATTTT.

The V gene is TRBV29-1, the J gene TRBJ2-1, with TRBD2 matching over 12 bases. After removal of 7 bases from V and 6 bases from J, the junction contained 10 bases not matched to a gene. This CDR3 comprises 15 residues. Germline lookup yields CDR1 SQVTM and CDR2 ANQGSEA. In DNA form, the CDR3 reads TGCAGCGCAAGAATGACTAGCGGGGGTACCAATGAGCAGTTCTTC. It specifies CSARMTSGGTNEQFF.

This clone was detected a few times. The CDR3, as DNA: TGTGCCAGCCATCTGACAGGACCGAACTCTGGGGCCAACGTCCTGACTTTC. It is translated as CASHLTGPNSGANVLTF. The rearrangement uses TRBV6-8 and TRBJ2-6, with a weak D call TRBD1 (6 bases). Germline V gene sequence: CDR1 MNHGY, CDR2 SAAAGT. The CDR3 has 17 amino acids. V was shortened by 8 bases and J by 0 bases, with 17 bases between the two germline ends.